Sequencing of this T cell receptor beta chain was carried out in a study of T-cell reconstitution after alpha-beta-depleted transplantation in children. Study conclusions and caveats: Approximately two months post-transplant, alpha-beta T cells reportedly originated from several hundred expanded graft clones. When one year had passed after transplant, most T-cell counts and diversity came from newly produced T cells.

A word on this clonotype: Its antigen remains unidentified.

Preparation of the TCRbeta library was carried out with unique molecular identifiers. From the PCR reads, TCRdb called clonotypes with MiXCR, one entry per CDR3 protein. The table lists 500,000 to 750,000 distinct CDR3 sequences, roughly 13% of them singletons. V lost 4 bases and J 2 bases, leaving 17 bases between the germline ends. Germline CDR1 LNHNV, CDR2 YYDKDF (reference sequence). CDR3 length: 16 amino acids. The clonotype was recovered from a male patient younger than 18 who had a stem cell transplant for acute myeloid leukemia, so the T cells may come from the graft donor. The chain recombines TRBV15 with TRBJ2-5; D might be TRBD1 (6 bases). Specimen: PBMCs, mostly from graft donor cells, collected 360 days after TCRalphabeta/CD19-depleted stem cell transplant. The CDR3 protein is CATSKGRGLTQETQYF. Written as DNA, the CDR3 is TGTGCCACCAGCAAGGGAAGGGGGTTGACGCAAGAGACCCAGTACTTC.